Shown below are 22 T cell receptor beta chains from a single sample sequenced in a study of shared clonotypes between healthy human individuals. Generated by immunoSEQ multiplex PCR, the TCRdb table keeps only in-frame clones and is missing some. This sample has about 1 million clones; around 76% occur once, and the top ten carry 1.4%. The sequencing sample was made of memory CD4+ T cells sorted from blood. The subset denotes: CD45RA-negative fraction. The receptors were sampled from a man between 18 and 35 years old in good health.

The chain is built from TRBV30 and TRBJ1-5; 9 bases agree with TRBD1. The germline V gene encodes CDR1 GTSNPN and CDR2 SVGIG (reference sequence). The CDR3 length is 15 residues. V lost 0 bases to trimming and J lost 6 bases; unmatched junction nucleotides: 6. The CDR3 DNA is TGTGCCTGGAGTGTCCGGACAGGGGCTGGTCAGCCCCAGCATTTT. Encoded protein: CAWSVRTGAGQPQHF.

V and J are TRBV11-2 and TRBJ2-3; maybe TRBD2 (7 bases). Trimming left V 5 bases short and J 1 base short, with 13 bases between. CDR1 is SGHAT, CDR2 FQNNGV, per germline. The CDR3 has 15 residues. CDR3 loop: CASSPAGGRTDTQYF. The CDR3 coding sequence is TGTGCCAGCAGCCCGGCCGGGGGGCGCACAGATACGCAGTATTTT.

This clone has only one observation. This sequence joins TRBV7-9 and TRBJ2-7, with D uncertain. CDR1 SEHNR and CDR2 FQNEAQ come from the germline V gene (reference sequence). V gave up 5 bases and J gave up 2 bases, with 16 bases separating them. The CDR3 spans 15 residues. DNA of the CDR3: TGTGCCAGCAGCCTATACCAGACTGGGGCCTACGAGCAGTACTTC. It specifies CASSLYQTGAYEQYF.

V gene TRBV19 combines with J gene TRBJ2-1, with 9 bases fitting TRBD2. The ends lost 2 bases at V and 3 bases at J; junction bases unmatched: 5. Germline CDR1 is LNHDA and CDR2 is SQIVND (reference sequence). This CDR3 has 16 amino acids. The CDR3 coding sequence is TGTGCCAGTAGTATACTAGCGGGGAGCCACTACAATGAGCAGTTCTTC. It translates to CASSILAGSHYNEQFF.

DNA for the CDR3: TGTGCCAGCAGCGCCTCCAGGTACAATGAGCAGTTCTTC. This encodes CASSASRYNEQFF. The genes are TRBV9 and TRBJ2-1; D gene uncertain. The CDR3 is 13 residues long. Trimming took off 3 bases at V and 4 bases at J, with 8 bases between the two ends. The V gene's germline CDR1 is SGDLS and CDR2 YYNGEE. The whole variable domain, filled in from reference TRBV9 and TRBJ2-1, reads DSGVTQTPKHLITATGQRVTLRCSPRSGDLSVYWYQQSLDQGLQFLIQYYNGEERAKGNILERFSAQQFPDLHSELNLSSLELGDSALYFCASSASRYNEQFFGPGTRLTVL.

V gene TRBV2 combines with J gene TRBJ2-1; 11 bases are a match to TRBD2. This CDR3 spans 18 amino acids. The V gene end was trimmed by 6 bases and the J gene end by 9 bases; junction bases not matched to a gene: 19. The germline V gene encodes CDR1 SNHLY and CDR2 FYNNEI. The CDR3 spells CASRKEVTTSGRKVEQFF. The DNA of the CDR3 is TGTGCCAGCAGGAAGGAGGTAACCACTAGCGGGAGAAAGGTTGAGCAGTTCTTC.

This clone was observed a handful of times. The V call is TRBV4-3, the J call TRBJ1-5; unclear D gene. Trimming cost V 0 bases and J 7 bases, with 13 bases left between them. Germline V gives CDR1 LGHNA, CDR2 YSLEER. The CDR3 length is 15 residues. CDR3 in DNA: TGCGCCAGCAGCCAAGATGGAAACGGAGGACAGCCCCAGCATTTT. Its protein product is CASSQDGNGGQPQHF.

As DNA, the CDR3 is TGTGCCAGCTCACCAATCATTACTGGGTTCTCTAATAATTCACCCCTCCACTTT. Translating it yields CASSPIITGFSNNSPLHF. The chain combines TRBV18 with TRBJ1-6; D not resolved. V lost 2 bases and J 5 bases, leaving 19 bases between the germline ends. Germline V lookup: CDR1 KGHSH, CDR2 LQKENI. This CDR3 has 18 residues.

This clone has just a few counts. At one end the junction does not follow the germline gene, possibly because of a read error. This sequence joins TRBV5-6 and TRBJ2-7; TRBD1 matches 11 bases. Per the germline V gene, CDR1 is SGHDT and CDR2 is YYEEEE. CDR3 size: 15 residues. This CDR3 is CASSLRTGGSSEQYF. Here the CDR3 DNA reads TGTGCCAGCAGCCTTCGGACAGGGGGCTCCTCCGAGCAGTACTTC.

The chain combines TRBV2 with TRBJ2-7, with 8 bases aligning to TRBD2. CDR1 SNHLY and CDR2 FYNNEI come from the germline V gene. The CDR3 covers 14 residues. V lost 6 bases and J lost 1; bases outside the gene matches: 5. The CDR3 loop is CASRGTRDSYEQYF. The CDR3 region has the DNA TGTGCCAGCAGAGGGACTAGGGATTCCTACGAGCAGTACTTC.

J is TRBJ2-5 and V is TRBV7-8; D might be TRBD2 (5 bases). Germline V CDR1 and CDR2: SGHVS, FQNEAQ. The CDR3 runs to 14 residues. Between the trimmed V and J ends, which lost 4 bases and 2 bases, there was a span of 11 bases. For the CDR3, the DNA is TGTGCCAGCAGCTCCGTGGGGAGACAAGAGACCCAGTACTTC. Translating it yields CASSSVGRQETQYF.

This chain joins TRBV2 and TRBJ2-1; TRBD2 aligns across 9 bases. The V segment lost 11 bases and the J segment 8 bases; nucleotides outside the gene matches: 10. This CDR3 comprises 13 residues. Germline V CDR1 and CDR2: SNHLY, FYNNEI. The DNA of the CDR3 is TGTGCCCGCGGGGCTAGCGGGATAGATGAGCAGTTCTTC. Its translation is CARGASGIDEQFF.

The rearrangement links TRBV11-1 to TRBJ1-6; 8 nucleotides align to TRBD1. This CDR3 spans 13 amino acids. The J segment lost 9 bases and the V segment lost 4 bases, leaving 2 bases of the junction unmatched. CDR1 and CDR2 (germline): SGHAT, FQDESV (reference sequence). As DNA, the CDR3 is TGTGCCAGCAGCTCAGGGGGCACTTCACCCCTCCACTTT. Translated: CASSSGGTSPLHF.

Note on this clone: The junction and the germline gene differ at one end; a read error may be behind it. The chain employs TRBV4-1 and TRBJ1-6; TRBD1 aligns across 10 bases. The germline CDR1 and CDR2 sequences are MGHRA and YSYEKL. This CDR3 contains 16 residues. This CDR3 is CASSQDWDRGRSPLHF. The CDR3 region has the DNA TGTGCCAGCAGCCAAGACTGGGACAGGGGAAGGTCACCCCTCCACTTT.

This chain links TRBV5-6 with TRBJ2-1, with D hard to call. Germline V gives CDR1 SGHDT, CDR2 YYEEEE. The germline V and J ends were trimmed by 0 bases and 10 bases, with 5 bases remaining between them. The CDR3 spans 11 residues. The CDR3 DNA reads TGTGCCAGCAGCTTGGAGGTAGAGCAGTTCTTC. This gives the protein CASSLEVEQFF.

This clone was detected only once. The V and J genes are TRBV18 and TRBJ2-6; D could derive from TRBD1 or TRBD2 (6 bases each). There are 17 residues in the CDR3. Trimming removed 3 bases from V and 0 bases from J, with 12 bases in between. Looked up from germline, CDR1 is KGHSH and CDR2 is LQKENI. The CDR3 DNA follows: TGTGCCAGCTCACCTTTGGGGGGCCGCTCTGGGGCCAACGTCCTGACTTTC. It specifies CASSPLGGRSGANVLTF.

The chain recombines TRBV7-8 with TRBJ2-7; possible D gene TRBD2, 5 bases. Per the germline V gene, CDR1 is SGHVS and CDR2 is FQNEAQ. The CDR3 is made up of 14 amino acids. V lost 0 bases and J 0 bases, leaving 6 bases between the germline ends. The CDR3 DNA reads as TGTGCCAGCAGCTTAGCGGGGAGCTCCTACGAGCAGTACTTC. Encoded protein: CASSLAGSSYEQYF.

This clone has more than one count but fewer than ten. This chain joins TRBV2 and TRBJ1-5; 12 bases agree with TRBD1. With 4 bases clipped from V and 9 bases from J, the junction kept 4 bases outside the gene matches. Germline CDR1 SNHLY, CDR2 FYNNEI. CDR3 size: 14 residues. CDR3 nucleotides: TGTGCCAGCAGTGCCGGGACAGGGGGCCGGCCCCAGCATTTT. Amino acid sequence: CASSAGTGGRPQHF.

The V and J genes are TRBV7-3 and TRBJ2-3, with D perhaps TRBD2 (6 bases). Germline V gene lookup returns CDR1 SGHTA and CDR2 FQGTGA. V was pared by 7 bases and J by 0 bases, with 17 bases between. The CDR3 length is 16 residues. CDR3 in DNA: TGTGCCAGCACCCTGGGGGGACCACCCAGCACAGATACGCAGTATTTT. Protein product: CASTLGGPPSTDTQYF.

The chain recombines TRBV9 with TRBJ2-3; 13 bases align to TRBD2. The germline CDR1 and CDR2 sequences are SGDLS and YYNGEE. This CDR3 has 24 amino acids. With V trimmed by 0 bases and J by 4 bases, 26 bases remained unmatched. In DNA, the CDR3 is TGTGCCAGCAGCGTAGAGGGGCCCCGCCTTGTGTCCGGGACTAGCGGGAAGCGATCAGATACGCAGTATTTT. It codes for CASSVEGPRLVSGTSGKRSDTQYF.

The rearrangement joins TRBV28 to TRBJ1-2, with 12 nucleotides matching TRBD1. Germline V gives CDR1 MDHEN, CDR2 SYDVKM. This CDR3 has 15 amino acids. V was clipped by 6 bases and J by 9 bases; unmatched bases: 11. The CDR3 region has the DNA TGTGCCAGCAGCTATCTATCGGGACAGGGGGCCCGCTACACCTTC. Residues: CASSYLSGQGARYTF.

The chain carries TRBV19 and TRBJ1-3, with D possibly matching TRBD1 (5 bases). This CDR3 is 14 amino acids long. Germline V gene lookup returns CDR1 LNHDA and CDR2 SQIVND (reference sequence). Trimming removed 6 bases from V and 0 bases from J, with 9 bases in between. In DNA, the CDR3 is TGTGCCAGTAGACCGGGGCTCTCTGGAAACACCATATATTTT. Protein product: CASRPGLSGNTIYF.